This entry concerns a single T cell receptor (beta chain). The sample comes from a study of CDR3 diversity in severe acne. From the PCR reads, TCRdb called clonotypes with MiXCR, one entry per CDR3 protein. The table has over 100,000 distinct CDR3 sequences, under 60% seen once. Germline V lookup: CDR1 SGHAT, CDR2 FQNNGV. Trimming stripped 1 base from V and 7 bases from J, with 8 bases between. This CDR3 comprises 12 residues. Specimen: blood. The source of this sequence is a male donor with acne. V and J are TRBV11-2 and TRBJ2-7, with D perhaps given as TRBD1 or TRBD2 (5 bases each). Here the CDR3 reads CASSLGGTEQYF. Here the CDR3 DNA reads TGTGCCAGCAGCTTAGGAGGGACGGAGCAGTACTTC.